This T cell receptor beta chain was sequenced in a study of a mutant IDH1 vaccine in newly diagnosed glioma. Background on the study: Mean patient age was about 40 years; roughly 62% were male and roughly 38% female. Those enrolled had earlier been treated with radiotherapy, temozolomide, or both, mostly both. Regarding the study as a whole: Across multiple MHC alleles, roughly 93% of patients had vaccine-induced responses.

In germline, CDR1 is SGHTA, CDR2 FQGNSA. CDR3 size: 14 residues. Trimming removed 4 bases from V and 1 base from J, with 9 bases in between. On this clone itself: Its antigen is undetermined.

Clones were sequenced by immunoSEQ multiplex PCR, and TCRdb holds only the in-frame ones, with some missing. The sample lists some 46,000 clones, 85% to 95% seen once, with roughly 2.3% in the top ten. As to time point: week 35, safety follow-up. Alongside topical imiquimod, each dose of vaccine comprised 300 ug of mutant IDH1 20-mer peptide. The sample consisted of PBMCs, taken from a glioma patient whose treatment included an IDH1 peptide vaccine. The chain links TRBV7-2 to TRBJ2-3; D is uncertain. The origin of this receptor is a man aged 45 to 65 with glioma. The CDR3 region is CASSSRGRTDTQYF. The CDR3 region has the DNA TGTGCCAGCAGCTCCCGCGGACGCACAGATACGCAGTATTTT.